The 5 T cell receptor beta chains below come from one sample, sequenced in a study of T cells in Graves' hyperthyroidism and ophthalmopathy. There were TCR beta CDR3 regions amplified from RNA transcripts. Using the HTBI primer set, a first-round RT-PCR was run on the TCR CDR3. TCRdb itself ran the multiplex PCR reads through MiXCR, one entry per CDR3 protein. The sample lists some 620,000 distinct CDR3 sequences; around 16% were seen once. What was sequenced was blood. These receptors were obtained from a woman aged 25 to 45 with Graves' hyperthyroidism.

The V gene is TRBV12-3 or TRBV12-4, the J gene TRBJ2-3; no clear D gene. This CDR3 region has 12 residues. V lost 3 bases and J lost 8, with 9 bases in between. The CDR3 protein is CASSFTVGTQYF. CDR3 DNA: TGTGCCAGCAGTTTTACAGTAGGTACGCAGTATTTT.

This clonotype was recorded many times. The chain is built from TRBV20-1 and TRBJ2-3; 10 nucleotides agree with TRBD2. The length of the CDR3 is 18 residues. The ends lost 0 bases at V and 6 bases at J; junction bases unmatched: 15. The germline gives CDR1 DFQATT, CDR2 SNEGSKA (reference sequence). This chain's CDR3 is CSARDLRIAGGRLDTQYF. The CDR3 region has the DNA TGCAGTGCTAGAGATCTTAGAATAGCGGGAGGTCGTTTGGATACGCAGTATTTT.

This sequence joins TRBV16 and TRBJ2-1; TRBD1 might be the D (5 bases). There are 13 residues in the CDR3. V was pared by 1 base and J by 14 bases, with 15 bases between. Germline V gene data show CDR1 as KGHSY and CDR2 as FQNENV. This chain's CDR3 is CASSQWGKTKKFF. For the CDR3, the DNA is TGTGCCAGCAGCCAATGGGGCAAGACGAAAAAGTTCTTC.

At least ten counts were recorded for this clonotype. This rearrangement joins TRBV20-1 to TRBJ2-1, with a weak D call TRBD2 (6 bases). The CDR3 consists of 15 residues. V shed 5 bases and J shed 4 bases, with 18 bases lying between them. Germline V gene data show CDR1 as DFQATT and CDR2 as SNEGSKA (reference sequence). This chain's CDR3 is CSALGDSGYYNEQFF. The CDR3 DNA reads as TGCAGTGCTCTAGGGGATAGCGGTTATTACAATGAGCAGTTCTTC.

V gene TRBV4-1 combines with J gene TRBJ2-4; the D gene is possibly TRBD1 (6 bases). Trimming shortened V by 2 bases and J by 1 base, and 12 bases separated the two germline ends. CDR3 length: 16 amino acids. Germline CDR1 MGHRA, CDR2 YSYEKL. In nucleotides, the CDR3 is TGCGCCAGCAGCCAACAGGGGAGACGGGCCAAAAACATTCAGTACTTC. It encodes CASSQQGRRAKNIQYF.